The rows below give T cell receptor beta chains drawn from one sample of a study of regulatory T cells in long-lasting Graves disease. One entry per CDR3 protein, called by TCRdb with MiXCR from the multiplex PCR reads. The sample contains about 540,000 distinct CDR3 sequences, about 13% of which appear only once. These sequences were also reported in another study, on T cells in Graves' hyperthyroidism and ophthalmopathy.

The sample here was peripheral blood mononuclear cells (PBMCs), taken at new diagnosis, from a patient treated with antithyroid drugs. The origin of the receptors is a man aged 25-45 years with Graves disease. The CDR3 runs from the conserved cysteine through the conserved F or W. D genes are given only for firm matches. For some rows the clone size is stated as once, few or many, or as a class when expanded; others skip it.

j_call: TRBJ2-7
clone_size: many
v_call: TRBV7-2
d_call: NA
cdr3_nt: TGTGCCAGCAGCTTAGTTTGGAGGCAAGACTACGAGCAGTACTTC
cdr3_aa: CASSLVWRQDYEQYF

j_call: TRBJ2-2
clone_size: NA
v_call: TRBV5-1
d_call: NA
cdr3_nt: TGCGCCAGCAGCTCTAATCTAAACACCGGGGAGCTGTTTTTT
cdr3_aa: CASSSNLNTGELFF

j_call: TRBJ2-2
clone_size: many
v_call: TRBV6-2/TRBV6-3
d_call: TRBD1
cdr3_nt: TGTGCCAGCAGTGAACAAGTCCGTCTTTACAGGGGGCTCACCGGGGAGCTGTTTTTT
cdr3_aa: CASSEQVRLYRGLTGELFF

j_call: TRBJ1-1
clone_size: NA
v_call: TRBV29-1
d_call: NA
cdr3_nt: TGCAGCGTTAGAAGGTTAGGGGGAGGAAAGAACACTGAAGCTTTCTTT
cdr3_aa: CSVRRLGGGKNTEAFF

j_call: TRBJ1-2
clone_size: NA
v_call: TRBV5-1
d_call: NA
cdr3_nt: TGCGCCAGCAGCCGGGACACCAGCTATGGCTACACCTTC
cdr3_aa: CASSRDTSYGYTF

j_call: TRBJ2-5
clone_size: many
v_call: TRBV6-1
d_call: TRBD2
cdr3_nt: TGTGCCAGCCGCGCAGCGGGAAAAGAGACCCAGTACTTC
cdr3_aa: CASRAAGKETQYF

j_call: TRBJ1-4
clone_size: few
v_call: TRBV29-1
d_call: NA
cdr3_nt: TGCAGCGTTCGGGACTGGGCAACTAATGAAAAACTGTTTTTT
cdr3_aa: CSVRDWATNEKLFF

j_call: TRBJ1-2
clone_size: many
v_call: TRBV19
d_call: NA
cdr3_nt: TGTGCCAGTACCCCTCTCCTAGGGGGTGTCGGCTACACCTTC
cdr3_aa: CASTPLLGGVGYTF

j_call: TRBJ2-3
clone_size: few
v_call: TRBV5-1
d_call: TRBD2
cdr3_nt: TGCGCCAGCAGCTTGGCTCGGACTAGCGGGGGTAGCACAGATACGCAGTATTTT
cdr3_aa: CASSLARTSGGSTDTQYF

j_call: TRBJ2-3
clone_size: many
v_call: TRBV2
d_call: TRBD1
cdr3_nt: TGTGCCAGCAGGCGGACAGGGATGACAGATACGCAGTATTTT
cdr3_aa: CASRRTGMTDTQYF

j_call: TRBJ2-3
clone_size: many
v_call: TRBV18
d_call: TRBD2
cdr3_nt: TGTGCCAGCTCACCGCTGACTAGCGGGTATACAGATACGCAGTATTTT
cdr3_aa: CASSPLTSGYTDTQYF

j_call: TRBJ2-1
clone_size: many
v_call: TRBV29-1
d_call: NA
cdr3_nt: TGCAGCGTTGTGCCGGTATTGACGGGTGAGCAGTTCTTC
cdr3_aa: CSVVPVLTGEQFF

j_call: TRBJ1-1
clone_size: few
v_call: TRBV5-1
d_call: NA
cdr3_nt: TGCGCCAGCAGCTCTCAGAGAGGCCTAATGAACACTGAAGCTTTCTTT
cdr3_aa: CASSSQRGLMNTEAFF

j_call: TRBJ2-7
clone_size: few
v_call: TRBV27
d_call: NA
cdr3_nt: TGTGCCAGCAGCCACGACAGGTCCTACGAGCAGTACTTC
cdr3_aa: CASSHDRSYEQYF

j_call: TRBJ2-7
clone_size: few
v_call: TRBV20-1
d_call: NA
cdr3_nt: TGCAGTGCTAGAGGTTCCTATCCCTACGCCCCCTACGAGCAGTACTTC
cdr3_aa: CSARGSYPYAPYEQYF

j_call: TRBJ2-5
clone_size: many
v_call: TRBV12-3/TRBV12-4
d_call: NA
cdr3_nt: TGTGCCAGCAGTTTTCGGCTAGGAGAGACCCAGTACTTC
cdr3_aa: CASSFRLGETQYF

j_call: TRBJ1-3
clone_size: many
v_call: TRBV7-9
d_call: NA
cdr3_nt: TGTGCCAGCAGCCTTGCGATCCTCTCTGGAAACACCATATATTTT
cdr3_aa: CASSLAILSGNTIYF

j_call: TRBJ2-3
clone_size: few
v_call: TRBV29-1
d_call: TRBD1
cdr3_nt: TGCAGCGTTGAAATCGGCAGGGGGCAGTTGGATACGCAGTATTTT
cdr3_aa: CSVEIGRGQLDTQYF

j_call: TRBJ2-7
clone_size: few
v_call: TRBV10-3
d_call: TRBD2
cdr3_nt: TGTGCCATCAGGAGATCCGGGACTAGCGGACTGTCCTACGAGCAGTACTTC
cdr3_aa: CAIRRSGTSGLSYEQYF

j_call: TRBJ2-1
clone_size: many
v_call: TRBV6-1
d_call: TRBD1
cdr3_nt: TGTGCCAGCAGTCCCAACGGGGGGACAGGGTCAGATGAGCAGTTCTTC
cdr3_aa: CASSPNGGTGSDEQFF

j_call: TRBJ2-7
clone_size: many
v_call: TRBV5-4
d_call: TRBD2
cdr3_nt: TGTGCCAGCAGCTCTCGGACTAGCGGGAGCGCCTCGGTCGGCGAGCAGTACTTC
cdr3_aa: CASSSRTSGSASVGEQYF

j_call: TRBJ2-7
clone_size: few
v_call: TRBV4-1
d_call: TRBD2
cdr3_nt: TGCGCCAGCAGCCACGGACTAGCGGGAGATCGTCTCTCCTACGAGCAGTACTTC
cdr3_aa: CASSHGLAGDRLSYEQYF

j_call: TRBJ2-1
clone_size: NA
v_call: TRBV6-2/TRBV6-3
d_call: TRBD2
cdr3_nt: TGTGCCAGCAGTTACTACGCGGGAGGGCCAAATGAGCAGTTCTTC
cdr3_aa: CASSYYAGGPNEQFF

j_call: TRBJ2-2
clone_size: many
v_call: TRBV3-1
d_call: NA
cdr3_nt: TGTGCCAGCAGTTCCCTGGCCGGGGAGCTGTTTTTT
cdr3_aa: CASSSLAGELFF

j_call: TRBJ2-3
clone_size: few
v_call: TRBV29-1
d_call: TRBD2
cdr3_nt: TGCAGCGTTGGGGCGGCGAGTAGCGGGTCCAGCACAGATACGCAGTATTTT
cdr3_aa: CSVGAASSGSSTDTQYF

j_call: TRBJ1-2
clone_size: many
v_call: TRBV12-3/TRBV12-4
d_call: TRBD1
cdr3_nt: TGTGCCAGTAACTCAGGGGGCGCGGATGGCTACACCTTC
cdr3_aa: CASNSGGADGYTF

j_call: TRBJ2-3
clone_size: NA
v_call: TRBV27
d_call: NA
cdr3_nt: TGTGCCAGCAGTTTTGGGGTCGCAGGCACAGATACGCAGTATTTT
cdr3_aa: CASSFGVAGTDTQYF

j_call: TRBJ2-2
clone_size: many
v_call: TRBV12-3/TRBV12-4
d_call: TRBD2
cdr3_nt: TGTGCCAGCAGCCCCCGACTAGCGGGAGGGTTCGGGGAGCTGTTTTTT
cdr3_aa: CASSPRLAGGFGELFF

j_call: TRBJ2-3
clone_size: few
v_call: TRBV7-2
d_call: TRBD2
cdr3_nt: TGTGCCAGCAGCCGGGGGACTAGCGGGGCGGGAGATACGCAGTATTTT
cdr3_aa: CASSRGTSGAGDTQYF

j_call: TRBJ1-4
clone_size: many
v_call: TRBV15
d_call: TRBD1
cdr3_nt: TGTGCCACCAGCAGAGATCAGGGGGAGGAAAAACTGTTTTTT
cdr3_aa: CATSRDQGEEKLFF

j_call: TRBJ2-1
clone_size: many
v_call: TRBV12-3/TRBV12-4
d_call: TRBD2
cdr3_nt: TGTGCCAGCAGCAGTAGGGAGTGGGGGAGGGCCTTTGGCCACAATGAGCAGTTCTTC
cdr3_aa: CASSSREWGRAFGHNEQFF

j_call: TRBJ2-3
clone_size: NA
v_call: TRBV19
d_call: NA
cdr3_nt: TGTGCCAGTAGTGCGGGACAAGCTAGCACAGATACGCAGTATTTT
cdr3_aa: CASSAGQASTDTQYF

j_call: TRBJ1-1
clone_size: many
v_call: TRBV3-1
d_call: NA
cdr3_nt: TGTGCCAGCAGCCCCCTCCGCTCGGGCACTGAAGCTTTCTTT
cdr3_aa: CASSPLRSGTEAFF

j_call: TRBJ2-1
clone_size: many
v_call: TRBV2
d_call: TRBD2
cdr3_nt: TGTGCCAGCCCGATCGGCGGGACTACATACAATGAGCAGTTCTTC
cdr3_aa: CASPIGGTTYNEQFF

j_call: TRBJ2-7
clone_size: many
v_call: TRBV12-3/TRBV12-4
d_call: NA
cdr3_nt: TGTGCCAGCAGTGCAGGGCCCTACGAGCAGTACTTC
cdr3_aa: CASSAGPYEQYF

j_call: TRBJ2-7
clone_size: many
v_call: TRBV19
d_call: NA
cdr3_nt: TGTGCCAGTAGTATATCCGGCCCCAACGGACCTTTGGAGCAGTACTTC
cdr3_aa: CASSISGPNGPLEQYF

j_call: TRBJ2-5
clone_size: NA
v_call: TRBV12-3/TRBV12-4
d_call: TRBD1
cdr3_nt: TGTGCCAGCTCACCGCCTGGGACAGCTAGACAAGAGACCCAGTACTTC
cdr3_aa: CASSPPGTARQETQYF

j_call: TRBJ2-1
clone_size: NA
v_call: TRBV3-1
d_call: NA
cdr3_nt: TGTGCCAGCAGCCCGGGGAAACGTGAGCAGTTCTTC
cdr3_aa: CASSPGKREQFF

j_call: TRBJ2-7
clone_size: many
v_call: TRBV7-9
d_call: NA
cdr3_nt: TGTGCCAGCAGCGGTAAGGGGTTCTACGAGCAGTACTTC
cdr3_aa: CASSGKGFYEQYF

j_call: TRBJ2-5
clone_size: NA
v_call: TRBV6-5
d_call: TRBD2
cdr3_nt: TGTGCCAGCAGTTTCACAGGGCGGACTAGCGCCCAAGAGACCCAGTACTTC
cdr3_aa: CASSFTGRTSAQETQYF

j_call: TRBJ1-2
clone_size: many
v_call: TRBV7-3
d_call: TRBD1
cdr3_nt: TGTGCCAGCAGCTCTGCCGGGACAGACCTCTACTATGGCTACACCTTC
cdr3_aa: CASSSAGTDLYYGYTF

j_call: TRBJ2-2
clone_size: NA
v_call: TRBV2
d_call: TRBD2
cdr3_nt: TGTGCCAGCTCACCACCGTATCTTCTAGCGGGAGTTAACACCGGGGAGCTGTTTTTT
cdr3_aa: CASSPPYLLAGVNTGELFF

j_call: TRBJ1-6
clone_size: once
v_call: TRBV20-1
d_call: TRBD1
cdr3_nt: TGCAGTGCAGGGACAGGGAATTCACCCCTCCACTTT
cdr3_aa: CSAGTGNSPLHF

j_call: TRBJ2-4
clone_size: many
v_call: TRBV6-1
d_call: NA
cdr3_nt: TGTGCCAGCAGTGATTTAACAACAGGAGGCAAAAACATTCAGTACTTC
cdr3_aa: CASSDLTTGGKNIQYF

j_call: TRBJ2-7
clone_size: few
v_call: TRBV18
d_call: TRBD2
cdr3_nt: TGTGCCAGCTCACGACTAGCGGGAGGGCTGGGGGAGCAGTACTTC
cdr3_aa: CASSRLAGGLGEQYF

j_call: TRBJ2-1
clone_size: many
v_call: TRBV5-1
d_call: TRBD2
cdr3_nt: TGCGCCAGCAGCTTGGCACTAGCGGGGATCAATGAGCAGTTCTTC
cdr3_aa: CASSLALAGINEQFF

j_call: TRBJ2-2
clone_size: many
v_call: TRBV12-3/TRBV12-4
d_call: NA
cdr3_nt: TGTGCCAGCAGTCCAAAAACAGGCCGGAACACCGGGGAGCTGTTTTTT
cdr3_aa: CASSPKTGRNTGELFF

j_call: TRBJ2-7
clone_size: NA
v_call: TRBV20-1
d_call: NA
cdr3_nt: TGCAGTGCTCAAGACAGGACGATGGGCTCCTACGAGCAGTACTTC
cdr3_aa: CSAQDRTMGSYEQYF

j_call: TRBJ2-7
clone_size: many
v_call: TRBV6-2/TRBV6-3
d_call: TRBD2
cdr3_nt: TGTGCCAGCAGTTACGCTACTAGCGGGAGAACCTACGAGCAGTACTTC
cdr3_aa: CASSYATSGRTYEQYF

j_call: TRBJ2-3
clone_size: many
v_call: TRBV29-1
d_call: NA
cdr3_nt: TGCAGCGGCGGATTGGGGAGCGGTACGCAGTATTTT
cdr3_aa: CSGGLGSGTQYF

j_call: TRBJ2-5
clone_size: NA
v_call: TRBV19
d_call: TRBD1
cdr3_nt: TGTGCCAGTAGTCAAGACAGGGGCCTACTTCAAGAGACCCAGTACTTC
cdr3_aa: CASSQDRGLLQETQYF

j_call: TRBJ2-5
clone_size: many
v_call: TRBV7-9
d_call: NA
cdr3_nt: TGTGCCAGCAGCTTAGACTGGGTAGAGACCCAGTACTTC
cdr3_aa: CASSLDWVETQYF

j_call: TRBJ2-1
clone_size: NA
v_call: TRBV5-8
d_call: NA
cdr3_nt: TGTGCCAGCAGCTTGGGGTCGATCCGCTCCTACAATGAGCAGTTCTTC
cdr3_aa: CASSLGSIRSYNEQFF

j_call: TRBJ2-2
clone_size: many
v_call: TRBV19
d_call: NA
cdr3_nt: TGTGCCAGTAGTAATCCACAGGGAACAGCCGGGGAGCTGTTTTTT
cdr3_aa: CASSNPQGTAGELFF

j_call: TRBJ2-1
clone_size: many
v_call: TRBV29-1
d_call: TRBD2
cdr3_nt: TGCAGCGTTGAAGCGGGAGGGAAATCCTACAATGAGCAGTTCTTC
cdr3_aa: CSVEAGGKSYNEQFF

j_call: TRBJ2-2
clone_size: many
v_call: TRBV6-2/TRBV6-3
d_call: NA
cdr3_nt: TGTGCCAGCACCAGGGACCACGCGAACACCGGGGAGCTGTTTTTT
cdr3_aa: CASTRDHANTGELFF

j_call: TRBJ2-2
clone_size: NA
v_call: TRBV7-9
d_call: NA
cdr3_nt: TGTGCCAGCAGCCCTGCTGGGCCGTTCGCGAACACCGGGGAGCTGTTTTTT
cdr3_aa: CASSPAGPFANTGELFF

j_call: TRBJ1-5
clone_size: NA
v_call: TRBV4-1
d_call: TRBD1
cdr3_nt: TGCGCCAGTGGGACAGGGCGGAGCAATCAGCCCCAGCATTTT
cdr3_aa: CASGTGRSNQPQHF